This is a list of T cell receptor beta chains from one sample in a study of blood T cells in healthy people across ages. TCRdb reanalysed the 5' RACE reads using MiXCR and keeps one entry per CDR3 protein. Of roughly 1,500,000 distinct CDR3 sequences in the sample, roughly 45% were seen once. Sequencing was done on a sample of blood. The receptors stem from a woman aged 18-29 years in good health. Both conserved end residues are part of each CDR3. Each record gives: clone size, J gene, V gene, D gene, CDR3 DNA, CDR3 protein. D genes are given only for firm matches. A clone size is listed for some rows: how often the clone was seen (once, few, many), or a class if it is expanded.

clone_size: .
j_call: TRBJ2-3
v_call: TRBV11-2
d_call: TRBD2
cdr3_nt: TGTGCCAGCAGCCCCCGACTAGCGGGGGAGTTTAGCACAGATACGCAGTATTTT
cdr3_aa: CASSPRLAGEFSTDTQYF

clone_size: few
j_call: TRBJ2-2
v_call: TRBV27
d_call: .
cdr3_nt: TGTGCCAGCAGGGACAGCGGGGAGCTGTTTTTT
cdr3_aa: CASRDSGELFF

clone_size: few
j_call: TRBJ2-6
v_call: TRBV4-1
d_call: .
cdr3_nt: TGCGCCAGCAGCCAAGAGTGGGTTGGGGCCAACGTCCTGACTTTC
cdr3_aa: CASSQEWVGANVLTF

clone_size: .
j_call: TRBJ2-1
v_call: TRBV5-1
d_call: .
cdr3_nt: TGCGCCAGCAGTTCACACCGGGGTATCGATGAGCAGTTCTTC
cdr3_aa: CASSSHRGIDEQFF

clone_size: .
j_call: TRBJ2-7
v_call: TRBV5-1
d_call: TRBD2
cdr3_nt: TGCGCCGGCAGCCTCGGACTAGCGGGAGCTGGCGAGCAGTACTTC
cdr3_aa: CAGSLGLAGAGEQYF

clone_size: few
j_call: TRBJ2-7
v_call: TRBV10-2
d_call: TRBD2
cdr3_nt: TGCGCCAGCAGTGATAAACTAGCGGGCCACTACGAGCAGTACTTC
cdr3_aa: CASSDKLAGHYEQYF

clone_size: .
j_call: TRBJ2-3
v_call: TRBV3-1
d_call: .
cdr3_nt: TGTGCCAGCAGCCAAGTTCGGGGGGCCAGCACAGATACGCAGTATTTT
cdr3_aa: CASSQVRGASTDTQYF

clone_size: few
j_call: TRBJ2-3
v_call: TRBV27
d_call: TRBD1
cdr3_nt: TGTGCCAGCAGTTTGGGGACAGGGGCTCTGAATACGCAGTATTTT
cdr3_aa: CASSLGTGALNTQYF

clone_size: once
j_call: TRBJ1-1
v_call: TRBV15
d_call: TRBD1
cdr3_nt: TGTGCCACCAGCGCTGCCACAGGGGGAGGAACTGAAGCTTTCTTT
cdr3_aa: CATSAATGGGTEAFF

clone_size: .
j_call: TRBJ2-1
v_call: TRBV7-6
d_call: TRBD2
cdr3_nt: TGTGCCAGCAGCTTATACAGCGGGGTGGGGTTCAATGAGCAGTTCTTC
cdr3_aa: CASSLYSGVGFNEQFF

clone_size: .
j_call: TRBJ1-1
v_call: TRBV18
d_call: .
cdr3_nt: TGTGCCAGCTCCCTGAGGGACCTAACTCATACTGAAGCTTTCTTT
cdr3_aa: CASSLRDLTHTEAFF

clone_size: .
j_call: TRBJ2-3
v_call: TRBV7-2
d_call: .
cdr3_nt: TGTGCCAGCAGCTTGCGAGCGGCGGGATCTAGGGATACGCAGTATTTT
cdr3_aa: CASSLRAAGSRDTQYF

clone_size: .
j_call: TRBJ1-1
v_call: TRBV15
d_call: TRBD1
cdr3_nt: TGTGCCACCAGCAGGCCGGGACAGGGGGCCGCTGAAGCTTTCTTT
cdr3_aa: CATSRPGQGAAEAFF

clone_size: .
j_call: TRBJ1-5
v_call: TRBV29-1
d_call: .
cdr3_nt: TGCAGCCCTCGCAAGGAGATAGATAGCAATCAGCCCCAGCATTTT
cdr3_aa: CSPRKEIDSNQPQHF

clone_size: .
j_call: TRBJ1-6
v_call: TRBV10-3
d_call: TRBD1
cdr3_nt: TGTGCCATCAGAGGACAGGTCGGGGGGTCCTCACCCCTCCACTTT
cdr3_aa: CAIRGQVGGSSPLHF

clone_size: .
j_call: TRBJ2-2
v_call: TRBV20-1
d_call: TRBD1
cdr3_nt: TGCAGTGCTAGAGATCCCCAAAGACAGGGCTGGACCGGGGAGCTGTTTTTT
cdr3_aa: CSARDPQRQGWTGELFF

clone_size: .
j_call: TRBJ2-1
v_call: TRBV5-1
d_call: TRBD2
cdr3_nt: TGCGCCAGCAGCCCCGGGACTAGCGGGATCGGTGAGCAGTTCTTC
cdr3_aa: CASSPGTSGIGEQFF

clone_size: .
j_call: TRBJ2-2
v_call: TRBV12-3/TRBV12-4
d_call: .
cdr3_nt: TGTGCCAGCAGTTTTAAGGGCACCGCTACCGGGGAGCTGTTTTTT
cdr3_aa: CASSFKGTATGELFF

clone_size: .
j_call: TRBJ2-5
v_call: TRBV29-1
d_call: .
cdr3_nt: TGCAGCGTTGAAGTCCGTGACAGAAGGGCAGTGGAGACCCAGTACTTC
cdr3_aa: CSVEVRDRRAVETQYF

clone_size: .
j_call: TRBJ1-2
v_call: TRBV18
d_call: TRBD1
cdr3_nt: TGTGCCAGCTCACCAGGGAAAAGACAGGGCAGCTATGGCTACACCTTC
cdr3_aa: CASSPGKRQGSYGYTF

clone_size: .
j_call: TRBJ2-7
v_call: TRBV10-3
d_call: .
cdr3_nt: TGTGCCGCCTACTCGGCGGGGGAACAGGGTAACAATGAGCAGTACTTC
cdr3_aa: CAAYSAGEQGNNEQYF

clone_size: .
j_call: TRBJ1-1
v_call: TRBV27
d_call: TRBD1
cdr3_nt: TGTGCCAGCGGAAAACAGGGGGACACTGAAGCTTTCTTT
cdr3_aa: CASGKQGDTEAFF

clone_size: many
j_call: TRBJ2-5
v_call: TRBV12-3/TRBV12-4
d_call: .
cdr3_nt: TGTGCCAGCAGTAGGGATGGCCAAGAGACCCAGTACTTC
cdr3_aa: CASSRDGQETQYF